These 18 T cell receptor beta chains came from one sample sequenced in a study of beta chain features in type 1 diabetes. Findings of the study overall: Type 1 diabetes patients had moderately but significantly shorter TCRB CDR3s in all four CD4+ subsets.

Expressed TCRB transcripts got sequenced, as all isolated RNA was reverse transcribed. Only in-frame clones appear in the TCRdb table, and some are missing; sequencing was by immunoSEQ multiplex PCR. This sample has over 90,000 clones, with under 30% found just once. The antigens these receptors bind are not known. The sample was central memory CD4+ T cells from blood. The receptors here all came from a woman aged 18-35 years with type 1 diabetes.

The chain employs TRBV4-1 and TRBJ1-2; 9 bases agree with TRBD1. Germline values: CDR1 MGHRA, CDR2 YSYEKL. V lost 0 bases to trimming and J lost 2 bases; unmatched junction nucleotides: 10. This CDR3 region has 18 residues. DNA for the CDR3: TGCGCCAGCAGCCAAGATCAATCGCGACAGGGGGTGAACTATGGCTACACCTTC. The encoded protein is CASSQDQSRQGVNYGYTF.

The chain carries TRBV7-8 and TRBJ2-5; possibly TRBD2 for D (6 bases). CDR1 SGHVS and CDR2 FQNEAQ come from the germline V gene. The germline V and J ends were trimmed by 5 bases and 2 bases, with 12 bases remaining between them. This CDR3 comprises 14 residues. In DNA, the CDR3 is TGTGCCAGCAGCGGGAGGCGGGTTCAAGAGACCCAGTACTTC. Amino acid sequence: CASSGRRVQETQYF.

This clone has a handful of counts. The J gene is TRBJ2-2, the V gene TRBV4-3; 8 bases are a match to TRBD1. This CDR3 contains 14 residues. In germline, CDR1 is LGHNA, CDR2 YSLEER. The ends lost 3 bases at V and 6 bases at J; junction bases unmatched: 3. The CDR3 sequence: CASSHGQGSGELFF. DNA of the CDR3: TGCGCCAGCAGCCACGGACAGGGTTCCGGGGAGCTGTTTTTT.

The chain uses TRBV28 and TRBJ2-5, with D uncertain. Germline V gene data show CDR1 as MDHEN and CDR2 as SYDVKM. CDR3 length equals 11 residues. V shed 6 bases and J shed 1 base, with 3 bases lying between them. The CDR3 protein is CASRAQETQYF. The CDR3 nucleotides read TGTGCCAGCAGGGCCCAAGAGACCCAGTACTTC.

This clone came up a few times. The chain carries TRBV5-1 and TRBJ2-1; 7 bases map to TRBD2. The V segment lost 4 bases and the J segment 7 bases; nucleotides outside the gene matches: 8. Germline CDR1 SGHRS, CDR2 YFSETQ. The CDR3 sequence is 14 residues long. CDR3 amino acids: CASSGRAGENEQFF. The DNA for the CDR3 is TGCGCCAGCAGCGGGCGGGCGGGAGAGAATGAGCAGTTCTTC.

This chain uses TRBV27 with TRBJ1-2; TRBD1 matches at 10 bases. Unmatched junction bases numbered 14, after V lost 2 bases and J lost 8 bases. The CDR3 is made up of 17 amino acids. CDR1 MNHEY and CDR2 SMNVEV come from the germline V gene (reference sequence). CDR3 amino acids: CASSLRGQGPHLRGYTF. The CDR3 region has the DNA TGTGCCAGCAGTTTACGGGGACAGGGGCCCCATTTGAGGGGCTACACCTTC.

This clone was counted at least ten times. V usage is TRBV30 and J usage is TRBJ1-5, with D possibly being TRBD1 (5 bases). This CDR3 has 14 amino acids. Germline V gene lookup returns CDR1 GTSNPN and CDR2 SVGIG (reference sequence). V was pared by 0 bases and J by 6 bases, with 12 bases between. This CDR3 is CAWSVPLGGQPQHF. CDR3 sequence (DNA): TGTGCCTGGAGTGTACCACTCGGGGGTCAGCCCCAGCATTTT. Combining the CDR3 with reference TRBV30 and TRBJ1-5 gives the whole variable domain SQTIHQWPATLVQPVGSPLSLECTVEGTSNPNLYWYRQAAGRGLQLLFYSVGIGQISSEVPQNLSASRPQDRQFILSSKKLLLSDSGFYLCAWSVPLGGQPQHFGDGTRLSIL.

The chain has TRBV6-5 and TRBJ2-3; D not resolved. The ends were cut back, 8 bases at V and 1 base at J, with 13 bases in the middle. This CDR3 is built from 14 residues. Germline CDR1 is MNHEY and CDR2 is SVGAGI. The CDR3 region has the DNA TGTGCCAGCGCTCGGCTAGTGGGCACAGATACGCAGTATTTT. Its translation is CASARLVGTDTQYF.

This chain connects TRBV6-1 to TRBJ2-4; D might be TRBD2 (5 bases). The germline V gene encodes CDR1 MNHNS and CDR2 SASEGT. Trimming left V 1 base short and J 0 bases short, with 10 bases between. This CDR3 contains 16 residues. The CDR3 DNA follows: TGTGCCAGCAGTGAAGGAGCGGACCTAGCCAAAAACATTCAGTACTTC. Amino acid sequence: CASSEGADLAKNIQYF.

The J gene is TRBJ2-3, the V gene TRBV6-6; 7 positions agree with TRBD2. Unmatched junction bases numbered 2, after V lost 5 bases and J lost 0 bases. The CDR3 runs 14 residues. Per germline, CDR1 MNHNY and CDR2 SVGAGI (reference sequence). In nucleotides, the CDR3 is TGTGCCAGCAGTGTTAGCGGGAGCACAGATACGCAGTATTTT. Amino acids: CASSVSGSTDTQYF.

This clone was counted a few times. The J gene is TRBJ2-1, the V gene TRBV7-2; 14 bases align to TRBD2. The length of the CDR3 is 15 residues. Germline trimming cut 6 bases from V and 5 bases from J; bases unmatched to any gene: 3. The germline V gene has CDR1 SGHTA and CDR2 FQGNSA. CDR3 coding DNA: TGTGCCAGCAGGACTAGCGGGAGGGTAGACAATGAGCAGTTCTTC. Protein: CASRTSGRVDNEQFF.

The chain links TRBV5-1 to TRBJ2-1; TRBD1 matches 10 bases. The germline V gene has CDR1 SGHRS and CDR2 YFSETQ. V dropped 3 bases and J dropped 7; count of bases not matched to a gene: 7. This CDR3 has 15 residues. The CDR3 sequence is CASSSGQGDGNEQFF. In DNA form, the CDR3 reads TGCGCCAGCAGCTCCGGACAGGGGGACGGGAATGAGCAGTTCTTC.

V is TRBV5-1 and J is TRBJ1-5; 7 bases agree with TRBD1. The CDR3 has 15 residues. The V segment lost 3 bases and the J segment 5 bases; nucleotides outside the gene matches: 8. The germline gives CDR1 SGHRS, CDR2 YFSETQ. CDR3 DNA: TGCGCCAGCAGCTCGGGACAGTTCGGGGATCAGCCCCAGCATTTT. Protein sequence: CASSSGQFGDQPQHF.

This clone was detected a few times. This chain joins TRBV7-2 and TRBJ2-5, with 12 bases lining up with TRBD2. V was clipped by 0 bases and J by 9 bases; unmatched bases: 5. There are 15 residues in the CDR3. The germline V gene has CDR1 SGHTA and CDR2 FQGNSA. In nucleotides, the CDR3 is TGTGCCAGCAGCTTAGCGATGTCTAGCGGGAGGGCCCAGTACTTC. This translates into CASSLAMSSGRAQYF.

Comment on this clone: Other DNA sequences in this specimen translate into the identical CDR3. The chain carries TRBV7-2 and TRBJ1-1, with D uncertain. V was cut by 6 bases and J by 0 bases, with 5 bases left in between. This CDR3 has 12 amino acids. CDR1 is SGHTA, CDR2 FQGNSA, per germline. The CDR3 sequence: CASSFMNTEAFF. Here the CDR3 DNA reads TGTGCCAGCAGTTTTATGAACACTGAAGCTTTCTTT. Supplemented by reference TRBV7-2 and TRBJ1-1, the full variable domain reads GAGVSQSPSNKVTEKGKDVELRCDPISGHTALYWYRQSLGQGLEFLIYFQGNSAPDKSGLPSDRFSAERTGGSVSTLTIQRTQQEDSAVYLCASSFMNTEAFFGQGTRLTVV.

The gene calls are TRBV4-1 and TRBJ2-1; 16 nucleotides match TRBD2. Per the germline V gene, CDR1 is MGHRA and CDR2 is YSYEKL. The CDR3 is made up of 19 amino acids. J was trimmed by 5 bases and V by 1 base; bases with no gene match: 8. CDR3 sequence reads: CASSQAGLAGGPGHNEQFF. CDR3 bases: TGCGCCAGCAGCCAAGCGGGACTAGCGGGAGGGCCAGGCCACAATGAGCAGTTCTTC.

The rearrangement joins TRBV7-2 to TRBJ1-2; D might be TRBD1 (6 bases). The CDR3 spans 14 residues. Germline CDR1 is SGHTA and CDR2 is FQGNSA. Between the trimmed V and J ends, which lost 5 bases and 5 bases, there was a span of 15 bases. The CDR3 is CASSPRTTGYGYTF. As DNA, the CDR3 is TGTGCCAGCAGCCCACGAACTACAGGGTATGGCTACACCTTC. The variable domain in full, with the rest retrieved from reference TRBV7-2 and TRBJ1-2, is GAGVSQSPSNKVTEKGKDVELRCDPISGHTALYWYRQSLGQGLEFLIYFQGNSAPDKSGLPSDRFSAERTGGSVSTLTIQRTQQEDSAVYLCASSPRTTGYGYTFGSGTRLTVV.

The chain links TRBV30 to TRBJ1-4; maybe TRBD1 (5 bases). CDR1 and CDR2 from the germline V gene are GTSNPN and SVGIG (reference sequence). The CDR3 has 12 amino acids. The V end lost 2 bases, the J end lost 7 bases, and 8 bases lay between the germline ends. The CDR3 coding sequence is TGTGCCTGGAGTCAAAGGGGTGAAAAACTGTTTTTT. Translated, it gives CAWSQRGEKLFF.